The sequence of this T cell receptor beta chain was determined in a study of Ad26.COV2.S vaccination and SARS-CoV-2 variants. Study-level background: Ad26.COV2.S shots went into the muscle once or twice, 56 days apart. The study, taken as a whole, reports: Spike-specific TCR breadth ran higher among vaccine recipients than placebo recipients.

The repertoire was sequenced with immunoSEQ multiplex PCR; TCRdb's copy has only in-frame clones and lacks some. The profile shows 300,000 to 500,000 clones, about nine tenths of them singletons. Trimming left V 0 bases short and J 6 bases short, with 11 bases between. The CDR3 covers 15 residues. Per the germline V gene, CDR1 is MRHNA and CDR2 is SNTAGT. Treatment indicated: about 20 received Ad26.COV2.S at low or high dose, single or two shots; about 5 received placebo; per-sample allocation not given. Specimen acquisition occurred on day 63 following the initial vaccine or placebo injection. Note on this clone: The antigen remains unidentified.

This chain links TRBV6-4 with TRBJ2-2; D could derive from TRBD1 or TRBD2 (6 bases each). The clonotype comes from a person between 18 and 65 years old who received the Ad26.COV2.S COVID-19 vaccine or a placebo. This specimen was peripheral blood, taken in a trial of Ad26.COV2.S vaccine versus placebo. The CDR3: CASSDSPGEAGELFF. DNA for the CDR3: TGTGCCAGCAGTGACTCTCCAGGGGAGGCCGGGGAGCTGTTTTTT.